A selection of T cell receptor beta chains follows, all from one sample in a study of blood T cell repertoires in COVID-19. Profiling relied on immunoSEQ multiplex PCR, and the TCRdb table lists in-frame clones only, not all of them. The data show over 200,000 clones, with 70% to 90% seen just once and approximately 3.1% held by the top ten. The sequenced sample consisted of PBMCs or T cells enriched from blood (not recorded which). These receptors were taken from a woman aged 50 to 60 in a cohort exposed to, infected with or recovered from COVID-19 (not recorded which). CDR3s include the opening cysteine and the closing phenylalanine or tryptophan. Fields, in order: CDR3 protein, CDR3 DNA, J gene, clone size, D gene, V gene. The D gene is left open where the match is weak. Clone sizes are given selectively: once, few, many, or a class where the clone is expanded.

CDR3aa: CASTRGTGLRANYGYTF
CDR3nt: TGTGCCAGTACGAGAGGGACAGGGCTCAGGGCTAACTATGGCTACACCTTC
j_gene: TRBJ1-2
abundance: NA
d_gene: TRBD1
v_gene: TRBV19

CDR3aa: CASSSLGGLGQPQHF
CDR3nt: TGTGCCAGCAGTTCCCTGGGGGGGCTGGGTCAGCCCCAGCATTTT
j_gene: TRBJ1-5
abundance: NA
d_gene: NA
v_gene: TRBV27

CDR3aa: CASSSSGTGSNEQYF
CDR3nt: TGTGCCAGCAGTTCGTCCGGGACAGGGAGCAACGAGCAGTACTTC
j_gene: TRBJ2-7
abundance: NA
d_gene: TRBD1
v_gene: TRBV28

CDR3aa: CASSDSETGHNEQFF
CDR3nt: TGTGCCAGCAGTGACTCCGAGACAGGGCACAATGAGCAGTTCTTC
j_gene: TRBJ2-1
abundance: NA
d_gene: TRBD1
v_gene: TRBV6-4

CDR3aa: CASSLGNALADIQYF
CDR3nt: TGTGCCAGCAGCTTAGGGAACGCGCTAGCAGACATTCAGTACTTC
j_gene: TRBJ2-4
abundance: NA
d_gene: NA
v_gene: TRBV11-2

CDR3aa: CASRISRDRGNGYTF
CDR3nt: TGTGCCAGCAGAATATCCCGGGACAGGGGAAATGGCTACACCTTC
j_gene: TRBJ1-2
abundance: NA
d_gene: TRBD1
v_gene: TRBV7-8

CDR3aa: CATPGRGGPFF
CDR3nt: TGTGCCACCCCGGGGCGGGGGGGCCCGTTCTTC
j_gene: TRBJ2-1
abundance: NA
d_gene: TRBD2
v_gene: TRBV7-3

CDR3aa: CASSSRGIRGYTF
CDR3nt: TGTGCCAGCAGTTCGCGGGGGATACGGGGCTACACCTTC
j_gene: TRBJ1-2
abundance: NA
d_gene: NA
v_gene: TRBV6-6

CDR3aa: CASSIYDGGSPLHF
CDR3nt: TGTGCCAGCAGTATCTACGATGGGGGGTCACCCCTCCACTTT
j_gene: TRBJ1-6
abundance: NA
d_gene: NA
v_gene: TRBV28

CDR3aa: CASSRSDRVKTQYF
CDR3nt: TGTGCCAGCAGCCGATCTGACAGGGTTAAGACCCAGTACTTC
j_gene: TRBJ2-5
abundance: NA
d_gene: TRBD1
v_gene: TRBV5-6

CDR3aa: CASSLAQGARRTEAFF
CDR3nt: TGTGCCAGCAGCTTAGCACAGGGGGCACGAAGGACTGAAGCTTTCTTT
j_gene: TRBJ1-1
abundance: NA
d_gene: TRBD1
v_gene: TRBV7-2

CDR3aa: CASSLPQGEGYTF
CDR3nt: TGTGCCAGCAGCTTACCGCAAGGGGAAGGCTACACCTTC
j_gene: TRBJ1-2
abundance: NA
d_gene: NA
v_gene: TRBV11-2

CDR3aa: CASSPRDRVGNQPQHF
CDR3nt: TGTGCCAGCTCACCCCGGGACAGAGTTGGTAATCAGCCCCAGCATTTT
j_gene: TRBJ1-5
abundance: NA
d_gene: TRBD1
v_gene: TRBV18

CDR3aa: CASSFLAGEDTQYF
CDR3nt: TGTGCCAGCAGCTTCCTGGCGGGGGAAGATACGCAGTATTTT
j_gene: TRBJ2-3
abundance: NA
d_gene: TRBD2
v_gene: TRBV7-2

CDR3aa: CASSLSGQINTIYF
CDR3nt: TGTGCCAGCAGCTTATCGGGACAGATCAACACCATATATTTT
j_gene: TRBJ1-3
abundance: NA
d_gene: TRBD1
v_gene: TRBV7-2

CDR3aa: CASSIYMNTEAFF
CDR3nt: TGTGCCAGTAGTATATACATGAACACTGAAGCTTTCTTT
j_gene: TRBJ1-1
abundance: NA
d_gene: NA
v_gene: TRBV19

CDR3aa: CASSLSGPALGYTF
CDR3nt: TGTGCCAGCAGTTTGAGCGGCCCGGCTTTAGGCTACACCTTC
j_gene: TRBJ1-2
abundance: NA
d_gene: NA
v_gene: TRBV28

CDR3aa: CASSLNREETQYF
CDR3nt: TGTGCCAGCAGCTTAAACAGAGAGGAGACCCAGTACTTC
j_gene: TRBJ2-5
abundance: NA
d_gene: NA
v_gene: TRBV7-3

CDR3aa: CASRTGPNTEAFF
CDR3nt: TGCGCCAGCAGAACAGGCCCGAACACTGAAGCTTTCTTT
j_gene: TRBJ1-1
abundance: once
d_gene: NA
v_gene: TRBV5-1

CDR3aa: CARSPARQGPQNTEAFF
CDR3nt: TGTGCCAGAAGCCCCGCCCGACAGGGGCCTCAGAACACTGAAGCTTTCTTT
j_gene: TRBJ1-1
abundance: NA
d_gene: TRBD1
v_gene: TRBV5-3

CDR3aa: CAWFRDRAVYGYTF
CDR3nt: TGTGCCTGGTTCAGAGACAGGGCCGTCTATGGCTACACCTTC
j_gene: TRBJ1-2
abundance: NA
d_gene: TRBD1
v_gene: TRBV30

CDR3aa: CASSLGGSAVFEQYF
CDR3nt: TGTGCCAGCAGCTTGGGAGGCAGTGCGGTTTTCGAGCAGTACTTC
j_gene: TRBJ2-7
abundance: NA
d_gene: NA
v_gene: TRBV5-6

CDR3aa: CASSQLWRGGRETQYF
CDR3nt: TGCGCCAGCAGCCAACTGTGGCGGGGGGGCCGCGAGACCCAGTACTTC
j_gene: TRBJ2-5
abundance: NA
d_gene: TRBD2
v_gene: TRBV4-1

CDR3aa: CASSFKGWSDTQYF
CDR3nt: TGTGCCAGCAGCTTCAAGGGGTGGTCAGATACGCAGTATTTT
j_gene: TRBJ2-3
abundance: once
d_gene: NA
v_gene: TRBV7-8

CDR3aa: CASSFKLDIEQYF
CDR3nt: TGTGCCAGCAGCTTTAAACTAGACATCGAGCAGTACTTC
j_gene: TRBJ2-7
abundance: NA
d_gene: NA
v_gene: TRBV13

CDR3aa: CASSLKGWQGGGYTF
CDR3nt: TGTGCCAGCAGTTTAAAGGGTTGGCAGGGAGGTGGCTACACCTTC
j_gene: TRBJ1-2
abundance: NA
d_gene: NA
v_gene: TRBV28

CDR3aa: CASSVTTGGNSPLHF
CDR3nt: TGTGCCAGCAGCGTAACAACAGGGGGGAATTCACCCCTCCACTTT
j_gene: TRBJ1-6
abundance: few
d_gene: TRBD1
v_gene: TRBV9

CDR3aa: CASSRQGAGEQYF
CDR3nt: TGTGCCAGCAGTCGACAGGGGGCGGGGGAGCAGTACTTC
j_gene: TRBJ2-7
abundance: NA
d_gene: TRBD1
v_gene: TRBV3-1/TRBV3-2

CDR3aa: CASSLGQGRADTQYF
CDR3nt: TGTGCCAGCAGCTTAGGACAGGGCCGCGCAGATACGCAGTATTTT
j_gene: TRBJ2-3
abundance: once
d_gene: TRBD1
v_gene: TRBV7-2

CDR3aa: CASSLTFPSLAWAYNEQFF
CDR3nt: TGTGCCAGCAGCCTTACCTTTCCCTCACTAGCGTGGGCCTACAATGAGCAGTTCTTC
j_gene: TRBJ2-1
abundance: NA
d_gene: TRBD2
v_gene: TRBV27

CDR3aa: CASSQATGTDTQYF
CDR3nt: TGTGCCAGCTCACAGGCTACAGGGACAGATACGCAGTATTTT
j_gene: TRBJ2-3
abundance: NA
d_gene: NA
v_gene: TRBV18

CDR3aa: CASSPPGSTDTQYF
CDR3nt: TGTGCCAGCAGCCCCCCCGGTAGCACAGATACGCAGTATTTT
j_gene: TRBJ2-3
abundance: NA
d_gene: NA
v_gene: TRBV7-9

CDR3aa: CASSRGLAGETHTQYF
CDR3nt: TGTGCCAGCAGCCGGGGACTAGCGGGGGAGACCCATACGCAGTATTTT
j_gene: TRBJ2-3
abundance: NA
d_gene: TRBD2
v_gene: TRBV5-4

CDR3aa: CASSQGSPVAFF
CDR3nt: TGTGCCAGCAGCCAAGGGAGCCCGGTGGCTTTCTTT
j_gene: TRBJ1-1
abundance: NA
d_gene: NA
v_gene: TRBV4-2

CDR3aa: CASSNLDGGGRVNTEAFF
CDR3nt: TGTGCCAGCAGCAACCTCGACGGGGGGGGAAGAGTGAACACTGAAGCTTTCTTT
j_gene: TRBJ1-1
abundance: few
d_gene: NA
v_gene: TRBV21-1

CDR3aa: CASSQEAAGEGYTF
CDR3nt: TGCGCCAGCAGCCAAGAAGCGGCAGGGGAAGGCTACACCTTC
j_gene: TRBJ1-2
abundance: NA
d_gene: NA
v_gene: TRBV4-3

CDR3aa: CASSQRRGEQYF
CDR3nt: TGTGCCAGCAGCCAAAGGCGCGGCGAGCAGTACTTC
j_gene: TRBJ2-7
abundance: NA
d_gene: NA
v_gene: TRBV14

CDR3aa: CASSENGQPTGTEAFF
CDR3nt: TGCGCCAGCAGTGAGAATGGACAGCCAACAGGTACTGAAGCTTTCTTT
j_gene: TRBJ1-1
abundance: NA
d_gene: NA
v_gene: TRBV10-1

CDR3aa: CASSGQTDLQETQYF
CDR3nt: TGTGCCAGCAGTGGCCAGACTGACCTCCAAGAGACCCAGTACTTC
j_gene: TRBJ2-5
abundance: NA
d_gene: NA
v_gene: TRBV2

CDR3aa: CASSPQGVPGVEAFF
CDR3nt: TGTGCCAGCTCACCTCAGGGCGTTCCAGGGGTTGAAGCTTTCTTT
j_gene: TRBJ1-1
abundance: NA
d_gene: NA
v_gene: TRBV18

CDR3aa: CASSSRGRGARQETQYF
CDR3nt: TGTGCCAGCAGCAGCAGAGGGCGGGGGGCCCGCCAAGAGACCCAGTACTTC
j_gene: TRBJ2-5
abundance: NA
d_gene: TRBD2
v_gene: TRBV7-8

CDR3aa: CAIRAFLQGSANYGYTF
CDR3nt: TGTGCCATCAGGGCTTTCCTCCAGGGATCAGCTAACTATGGCTACACCTTC
j_gene: TRBJ1-2
abundance: NA
d_gene: NA
v_gene: TRBV10-3

CDR3aa: CASSFGSGVEAFF
CDR3nt: TGTGCCAGCAGTTTCGGGTCAGGGGTCGAAGCTTTCTTT
j_gene: TRBJ1-1
abundance: NA
d_gene: NA
v_gene: TRBV12-3/TRBV12-4

CDR3aa: CASSLGAVQPQHF
CDR3nt: TGTGCCAGCAGCTTAGGTGCGGTCCAGCCCCAGCATTTT
j_gene: TRBJ1-5
abundance: NA
d_gene: NA
v_gene: TRBV7-9

CDR3aa: CASSPGTGAYNSPLHF
CDR3nt: TGTGCCAGCAGCCCTGGGACAGGGGCCTATAATTCACCCCTCCACTTT
j_gene: TRBJ1-6
abundance: NA
d_gene: TRBD1
v_gene: TRBV7-2